The subject of this entry is one T cell receptor beta chain. Given a much more abundant clone one base away, this may be a read error. The CDR3 ends on some other residue instead of the conserved phenylalanine or tryptophan, so this is likely a read error. Exclusion followed for patients with uncontrolled infection, other autoimmune disease, pregnancy or lactation. Diagnoses were established using clinical symptoms, serum thyroxine and TRAb, thyroid ultrasound and orbital computed tomography. The sample of blood was obtained at first hyperthyroidism diagnosis (before any ophthalmopathy symptoms). This sample is part of a study of T cells in Graves' hyperthyroidism and ophthalmopathy. Regions amplified from RNA transcripts were the TCR beta CDR3 regions. First-round RT-PCR of the TCR CDR3 relied on the HTBI primer set. TCRdb passed the multiplex PCR reads through MiXCR, listing each CDR3 protein once. The top ten clones hold about 67% of a sample with 110,000 to 150,000 distinct CDR3 sequences, about 20% of them seen once.

The specimen was blood. The sequence came from a woman aged 45-59 years with Graves' hyperthyroidism that later progressed to Graves' ophthalmopathy.

CDR3 sequence reads: CASRTGTLNTEAFS. The DNA for the CDR3 is TGTGCCAGCAGGACAGGGACTTTGAACACTGAAGCTTTCTCT. The chain is built from TRBV12-3 or TRBV12-4 and TRBJ1-1, with 7 bases fitting TRBD1. With 6 bases clipped from V and 0 bases from J, the junction kept 4 bases outside the gene matches. The CDR3 sequence is 14 residues long.